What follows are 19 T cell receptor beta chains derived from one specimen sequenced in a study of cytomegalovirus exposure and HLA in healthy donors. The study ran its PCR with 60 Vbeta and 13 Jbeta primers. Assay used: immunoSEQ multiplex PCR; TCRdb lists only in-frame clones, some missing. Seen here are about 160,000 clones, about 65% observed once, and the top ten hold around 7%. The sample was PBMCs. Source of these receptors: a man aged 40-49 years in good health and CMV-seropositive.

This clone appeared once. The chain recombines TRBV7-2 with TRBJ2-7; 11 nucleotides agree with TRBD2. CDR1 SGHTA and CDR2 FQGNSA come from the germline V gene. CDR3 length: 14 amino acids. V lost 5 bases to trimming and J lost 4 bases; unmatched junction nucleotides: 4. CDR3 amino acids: CASSPTSGGYEQYF. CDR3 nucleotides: TGTGCCAGCAGCCCCACTAGCGGGGGTTACGAGCAGTACTTC.

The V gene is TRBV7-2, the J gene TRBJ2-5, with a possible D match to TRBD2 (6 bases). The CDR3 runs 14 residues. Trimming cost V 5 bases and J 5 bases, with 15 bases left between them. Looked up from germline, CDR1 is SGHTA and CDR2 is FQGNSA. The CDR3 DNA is TGTGCCAGCAGCCCGGCGGGGCTTCGGGAGACCCAGTACTTC. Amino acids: CASSPAGLRETQYF.

CDR3 residues: CASSPEDRVNQPQHF. The CDR3 nucleotides are TGTGCCAGCTCACCAGAGGACAGGGTCAATCAGCCCCAGCATTTT. The chain uses TRBV18 and TRBJ1-5; 8 bases are shared with TRBD1. V lost 2 bases to trimming and J lost 3 bases; unmatched junction nucleotides: 3. Germline CDR1 reads KGHSH; CDR2 reads LQKENI. This CDR3 is 15 amino acids long.

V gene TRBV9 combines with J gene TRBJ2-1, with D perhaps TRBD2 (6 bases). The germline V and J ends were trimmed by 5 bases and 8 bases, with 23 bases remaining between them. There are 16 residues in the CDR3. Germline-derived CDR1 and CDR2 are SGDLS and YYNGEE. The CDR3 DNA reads TGTGCCAGCAGTAGGTATCTCCGTTTCACGGGGGATGAGCAGTTCTTC. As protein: CASSRYLRFTGDEQFF.

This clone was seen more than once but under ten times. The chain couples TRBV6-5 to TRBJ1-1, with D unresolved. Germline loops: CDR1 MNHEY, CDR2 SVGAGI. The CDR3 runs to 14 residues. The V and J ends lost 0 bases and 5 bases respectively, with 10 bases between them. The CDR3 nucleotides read TGTGCCAGCAGTTACTCGAGGGTCGCGACTGAAGCTTTCTTT. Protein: CASSYSRVATEAFF.

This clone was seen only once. In DNA, the CDR3 is TGTGCCAGCAGCTTGAAGGACAGGGGATCCGAGCAGTACTTC. The encoded protein is CASSLKDRGSEQYF. The rearrangement uses TRBV7-2 and TRBJ2-7; TRBD1 aligns across 9 bases. The trim removed 3 bases at V and 6 bases at J, leaving 6 bases unmatched. The CDR3 spans 14 residues. Germline V gene sequence: CDR1 SGHTA, CDR2 FQGNSA.

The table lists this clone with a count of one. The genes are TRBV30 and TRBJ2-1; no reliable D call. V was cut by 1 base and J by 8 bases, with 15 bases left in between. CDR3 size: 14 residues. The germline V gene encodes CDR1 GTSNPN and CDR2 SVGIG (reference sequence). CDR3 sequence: CAWSARFPGDEQFF. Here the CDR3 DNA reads TGTGCCTGGAGTGCGCGGTTCCCTGGCGATGAGCAGTTCTTC.

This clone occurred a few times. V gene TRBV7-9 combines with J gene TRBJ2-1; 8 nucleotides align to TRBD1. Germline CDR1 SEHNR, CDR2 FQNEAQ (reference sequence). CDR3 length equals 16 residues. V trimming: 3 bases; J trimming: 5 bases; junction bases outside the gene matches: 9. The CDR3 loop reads CASSFSPGTGDNEQFF. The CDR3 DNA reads TGTGCCAGCAGCTTCAGTCCCGGGACAGGAGACAATGAGCAGTTCTTC.

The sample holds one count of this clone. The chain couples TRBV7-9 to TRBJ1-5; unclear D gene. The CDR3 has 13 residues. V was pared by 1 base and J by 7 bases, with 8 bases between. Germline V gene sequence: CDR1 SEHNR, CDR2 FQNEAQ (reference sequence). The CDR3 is CASSLDSSQPQHF. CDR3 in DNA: TGTGCCAGCAGCTTAGACAGTTCGCAGCCCCAGCATTTT.

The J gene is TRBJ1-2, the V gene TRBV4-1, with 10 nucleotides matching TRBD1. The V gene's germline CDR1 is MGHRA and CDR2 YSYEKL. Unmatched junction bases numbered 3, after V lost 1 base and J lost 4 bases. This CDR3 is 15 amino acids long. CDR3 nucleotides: TGCGCCAGCAGCCAAGGGACAGGGGGAGTCTATGGCTACACCTTC. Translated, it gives CASSQGTGGVYGYTF.

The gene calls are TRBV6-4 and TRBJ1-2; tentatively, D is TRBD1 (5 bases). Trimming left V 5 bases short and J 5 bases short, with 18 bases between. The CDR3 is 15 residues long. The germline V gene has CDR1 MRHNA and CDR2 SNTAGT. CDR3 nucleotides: TGTGCCAGCAGTCCTACAACAGCGGGGGGGTATGGCTACACCTTC. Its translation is CASSPTTAGGYGYTF.

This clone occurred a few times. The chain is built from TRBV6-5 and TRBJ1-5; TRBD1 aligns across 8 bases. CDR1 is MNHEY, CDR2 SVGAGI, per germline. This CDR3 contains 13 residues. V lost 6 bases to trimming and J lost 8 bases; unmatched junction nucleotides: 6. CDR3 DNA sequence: TGTGCCAGCAGGCGACAGGGGTCGGAGCCCCAGCATTTT. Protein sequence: CASRRQGSEPQHF.

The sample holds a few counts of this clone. The CDR3 bases are TGTGCCAGCCAGGATCGGGGCAGCCGGCGGAGGGGCACTGAAGCTTTCTTT. Its protein is CASQDRGSRRRGTEAFF. The rearrangement uses TRBV5-4 and TRBJ1-1, with a possible D match to TRBD1 (5 bases). V was shortened by 7 bases and J by 4 bases, with 26 bases between the two germline ends. Germline assignment: CDR1 SGHNT and CDR2 YYREEE (reference sequence). This CDR3 has 17 amino acids.

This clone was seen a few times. CDR3 sequence: CASSQDASGGSSSTDTQYF. The CDR3 nucleotides are TGTGCCAGCAGCCAAGATGCTAGCGGGGGGTCATCAAGCACAGATACGCAGTATTTT. The rearrangement uses TRBV4-2 and TRBJ2-3; the match to TRBD2 covers 11 bases. The CDR3 length is 19 residues. V shed 0 bases, J shed 0 bases, and the junction held 8 bases outside the gene matches. Per germline, CDR1 LGHNA and CDR2 YNFKEQ.

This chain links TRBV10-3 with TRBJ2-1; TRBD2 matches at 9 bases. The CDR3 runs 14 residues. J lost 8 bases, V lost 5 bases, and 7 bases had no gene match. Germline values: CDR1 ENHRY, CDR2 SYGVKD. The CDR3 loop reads CAISFGRGGDEQFF. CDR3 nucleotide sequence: TGTGCCATCAGTTTCGGGCGGGGGGGCGATGAGCAGTTCTTC.

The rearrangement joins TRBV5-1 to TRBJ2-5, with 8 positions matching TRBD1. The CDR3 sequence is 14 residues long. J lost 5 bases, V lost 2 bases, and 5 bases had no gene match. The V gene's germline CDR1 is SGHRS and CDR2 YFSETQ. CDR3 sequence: CASSFGQGAETQYF. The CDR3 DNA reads TGCGCCAGCAGCTTCGGACAGGGCGCTGAGACCCAGTACTTC.

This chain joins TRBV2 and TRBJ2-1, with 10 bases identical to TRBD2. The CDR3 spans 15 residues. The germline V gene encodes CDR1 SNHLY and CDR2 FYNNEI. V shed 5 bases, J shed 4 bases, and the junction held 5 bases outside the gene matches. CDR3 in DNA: TGTGCCAGCAGTCCAAGACTAGCGGGTTACAATGAGCAGTTCTTC. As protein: CASSPRLAGYNEQFF.

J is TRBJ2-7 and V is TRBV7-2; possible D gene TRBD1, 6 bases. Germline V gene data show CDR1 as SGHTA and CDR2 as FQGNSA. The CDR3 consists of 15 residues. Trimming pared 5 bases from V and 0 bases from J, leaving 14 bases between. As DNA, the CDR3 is TGTGCCAGCAGCCCCGGGAACAGGGACTCCTACGAGCAGTACTTC. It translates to CASSPGNRDSYEQYF.

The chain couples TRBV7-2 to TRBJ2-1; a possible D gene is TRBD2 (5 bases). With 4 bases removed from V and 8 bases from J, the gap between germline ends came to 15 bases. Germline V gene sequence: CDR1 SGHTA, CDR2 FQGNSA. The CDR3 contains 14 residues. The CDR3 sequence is CASSSEDSADEQFF. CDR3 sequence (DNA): TGTGCCAGCAGCTCAGAGGACTCAGCCGATGAGCAGTTCTTC.